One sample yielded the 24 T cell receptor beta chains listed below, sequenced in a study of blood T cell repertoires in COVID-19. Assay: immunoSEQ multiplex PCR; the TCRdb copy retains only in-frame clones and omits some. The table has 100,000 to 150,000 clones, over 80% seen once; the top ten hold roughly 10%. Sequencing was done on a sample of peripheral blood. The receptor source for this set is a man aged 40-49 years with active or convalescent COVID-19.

The chain's CDR3 is CASSQDGSGGGGDTQYF. The CDR3 DNA sequence: TGTGCCAGCAGCCAAGATGGTAGCGGGGGCGGGGGTGATACGCAGTATTTT. This chain connects TRBV4-2 to TRBJ2-3; the match to TRBD2 covers 9 bases. CDR1 is LGHNA and CDR2 is YNFKEQ in the germline V gene. CDR3 length: 17 amino acids. V lost 0 bases and J lost 6; bases outside the gene matches: 10.

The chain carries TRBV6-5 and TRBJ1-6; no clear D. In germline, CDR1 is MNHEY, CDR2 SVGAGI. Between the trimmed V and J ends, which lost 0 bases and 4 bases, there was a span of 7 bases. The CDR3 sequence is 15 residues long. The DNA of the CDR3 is TGTGCCAGCAGTTACTCGCAACAGTATAATTCACCCCTCCACTTT. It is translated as CASSYSQQYNSPLHF.

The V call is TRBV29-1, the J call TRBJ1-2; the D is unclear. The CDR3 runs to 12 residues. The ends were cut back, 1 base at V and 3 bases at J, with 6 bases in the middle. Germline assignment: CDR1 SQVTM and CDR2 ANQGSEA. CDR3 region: CSVEGVDYGYTF. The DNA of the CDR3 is TGCAGCGTTGAAGGCGTAGACTATGGCTACACCTTC.

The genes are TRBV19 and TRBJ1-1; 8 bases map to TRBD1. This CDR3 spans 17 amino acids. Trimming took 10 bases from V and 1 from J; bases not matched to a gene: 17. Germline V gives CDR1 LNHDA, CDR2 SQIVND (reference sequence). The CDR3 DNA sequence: TGTGCCACCTCGAGGACAGGGACTCCTAGGAGGAACACTGAAGCTTTCTTT. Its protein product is CATSRTGTPRRNTEAFF. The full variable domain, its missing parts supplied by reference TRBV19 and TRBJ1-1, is DGGITQSPKYLFRKEGQNVTLSCEQNLNHDAMYWYRQDPGQGLRLIYYSQIVNDFQKGDIAEGYSVSREKKESFPLTVTSAQKNPTAFYLCATSRTGTPRRNTEAFFGQGTRLTVV.

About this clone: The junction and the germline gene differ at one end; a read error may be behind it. CDR3 sequence: CASSQDGFLQNSGELFF. As DNA, the CDR3 is TGTGCCAGCAGCCAAGATGGTTTTCTACAGAACTCCGGGGAGCTGTTTTTT. The rearrangement uses TRBV3-1 (or the pseudogene TRBV3-2) and TRBJ2-2; D gene unclear. There are 17 residues in the CDR3. CDR1 is LGHDT, CDR2 YNNKEL, per germline (reference sequence).

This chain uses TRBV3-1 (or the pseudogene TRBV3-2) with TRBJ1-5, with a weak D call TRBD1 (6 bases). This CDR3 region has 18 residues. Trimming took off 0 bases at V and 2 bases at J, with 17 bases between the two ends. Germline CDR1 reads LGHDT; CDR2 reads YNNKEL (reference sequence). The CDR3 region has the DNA TGTGCCAGCAGCCAAGAACCAATTACAGGGTTGGGCAATCAGCCCCAGCATTTT. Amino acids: CASSQEPITGLGNQPQHF.

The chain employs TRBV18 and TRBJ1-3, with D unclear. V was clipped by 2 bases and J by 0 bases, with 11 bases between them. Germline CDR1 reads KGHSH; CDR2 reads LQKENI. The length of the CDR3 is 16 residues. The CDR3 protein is CASSPKTVDSGNTIYF. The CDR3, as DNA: TGTGCCAGCTCACCAAAAACAGTTGACTCTGGAAACACCATATATTTT.

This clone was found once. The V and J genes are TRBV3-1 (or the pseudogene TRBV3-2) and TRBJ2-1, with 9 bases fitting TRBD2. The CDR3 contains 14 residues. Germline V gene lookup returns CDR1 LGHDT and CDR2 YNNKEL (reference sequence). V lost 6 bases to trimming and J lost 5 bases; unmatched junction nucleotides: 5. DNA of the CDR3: TGTGCCAGCAGACAGGGACTAGCCAACAATGAGCAGTTCTTC. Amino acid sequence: CASRQGLANNEQFF.

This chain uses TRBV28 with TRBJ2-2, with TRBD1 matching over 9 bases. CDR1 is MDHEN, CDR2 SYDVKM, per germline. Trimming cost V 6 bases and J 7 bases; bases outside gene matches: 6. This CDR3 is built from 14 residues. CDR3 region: CASRRTGDYGELFF. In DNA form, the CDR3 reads TGTGCCAGCAGGAGGACAGGGGATTACGGGGAGCTGTTTTTT.

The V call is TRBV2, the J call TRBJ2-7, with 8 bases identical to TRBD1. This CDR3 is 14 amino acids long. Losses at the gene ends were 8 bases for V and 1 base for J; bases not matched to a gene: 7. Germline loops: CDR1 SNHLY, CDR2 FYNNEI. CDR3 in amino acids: CASEGQANSYEQYF. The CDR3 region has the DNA TGTGCCAGCGAGGGACAGGCTAATTCCTACGAGCAGTACTTC.

The CDR3 region is CASSQDRGSLQETQYF. The CDR3 DNA reads as TGTGCCAGCAGCCAAGATCGGGGAAGCCTCCAAGAGACCCAGTACTTC. The rearrangement uses TRBV4-2 and TRBJ2-5; the D gene is possibly TRBD2 (5 bases). Germline V lookup: CDR1 LGHNA, CDR2 YNFKEQ. The V gene lost 0 bases and the J gene lost 1 base, with 12 bases spanning the gap. The CDR3 is 16 residues long.

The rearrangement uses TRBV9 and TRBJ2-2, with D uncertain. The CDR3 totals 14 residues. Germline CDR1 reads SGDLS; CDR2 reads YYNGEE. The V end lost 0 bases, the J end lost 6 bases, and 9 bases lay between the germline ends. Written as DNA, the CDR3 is TGTGCCAGCAGCGTAGATCCTGGCCCCGGGGAGCTGTTTTTT. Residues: CASSVDPGPGELFF.

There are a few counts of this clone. This CDR3 reads CASSMWTLLGNTIYF. The DNA of the CDR3 is TGTGCCAGTAGTATGTGGACTCTGCTTGGAAACACCATATATTTT. The J gene is TRBJ1-3, the V gene TRBV19; no clear D gene. The length of the CDR3 is 15 residues. V was shortened by 3 bases and J by 3 bases, with 12 bases between the two germline ends. CDR1 is LNHDA and CDR2 is SQIVND in the germline V gene (reference sequence).

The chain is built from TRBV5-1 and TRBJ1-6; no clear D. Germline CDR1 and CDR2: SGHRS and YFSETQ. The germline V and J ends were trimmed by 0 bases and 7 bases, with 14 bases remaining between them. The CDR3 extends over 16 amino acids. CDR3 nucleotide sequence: TGCGCCAGCAGCTTGGAGAGGTCCGAGCTCAATTCACCCCTCCACTTT. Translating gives CASSLERSELNSPLHF.

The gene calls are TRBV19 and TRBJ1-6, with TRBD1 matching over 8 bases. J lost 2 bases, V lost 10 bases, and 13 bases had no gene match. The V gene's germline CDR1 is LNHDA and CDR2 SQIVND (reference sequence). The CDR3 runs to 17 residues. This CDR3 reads CATRKDRDGTYNSPLHF. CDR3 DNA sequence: TGTGCCACCAGAAAGGACAGGGACGGGACCTATAATTCACCCCTCCACTTT.

The CDR3 DNA follows: TGCGCCAGCAGCCGCGAGGGAACATTGTGGGAAGCTTTCTTT. Encoded protein: CASSREGTLWEAFF. The gene calls are TRBV5-1 and TRBJ1-1; D uncertain. This CDR3 spans 14 amino acids. CDR1 is SGHRS, CDR2 YFSETQ, per germline. V was trimmed by 4 bases and J by 8 bases, leaving 18 bases between them.

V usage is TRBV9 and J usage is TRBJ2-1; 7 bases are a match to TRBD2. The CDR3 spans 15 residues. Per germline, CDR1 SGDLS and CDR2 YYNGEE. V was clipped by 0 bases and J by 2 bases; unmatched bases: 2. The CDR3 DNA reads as TGTGCCAGCAGCGTAGGTGGGGGGGCCTACAATGAGCAGTTCTTC. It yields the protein CASSVGGGAYNEQFF.

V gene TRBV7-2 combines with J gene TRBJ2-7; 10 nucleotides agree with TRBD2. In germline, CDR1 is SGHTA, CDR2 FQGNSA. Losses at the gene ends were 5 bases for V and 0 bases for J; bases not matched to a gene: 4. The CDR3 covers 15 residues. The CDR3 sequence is CASSPSGGDSYEQYF. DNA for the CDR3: TGTGCCAGCAGCCCAAGCGGGGGGGACTCCTACGAGCAGTACTTC.

The CDR3 DNA reads as TGTGCCAGCATCAGCCTGACAGGCATTGGCCAAGAGACCCAGTACTTC. This sequence encodes CASISLTGIGQETQYF. The chain uses TRBV27 and TRBJ2-5, with D maybe TRBD1 (6 bases). Germline CDR1 and CDR2: MNHEY and SMNVEV (reference sequence). The length of the CDR3 is 16 residues. Deletions cut 7 bases from V and 1 base from J, with 19 bases between.

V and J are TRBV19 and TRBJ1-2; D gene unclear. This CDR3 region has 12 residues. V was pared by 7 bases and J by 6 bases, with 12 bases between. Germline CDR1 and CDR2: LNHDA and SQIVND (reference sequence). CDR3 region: CASTRAQDGYTF. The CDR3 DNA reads TGTGCCAGTACCCGAGCCCAGGATGGCTACACCTTC. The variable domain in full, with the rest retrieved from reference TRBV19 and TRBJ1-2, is DGGITQSPKYLFRKEGQNVTLSCEQNLNHDAMYWYRQDPGQGLRLIYYSQIVNDFQKGDIAEGYSVSREKKESFPLTVTSAQKNPTAFYLCASTRAQDGYTFGSGTRLTVV.

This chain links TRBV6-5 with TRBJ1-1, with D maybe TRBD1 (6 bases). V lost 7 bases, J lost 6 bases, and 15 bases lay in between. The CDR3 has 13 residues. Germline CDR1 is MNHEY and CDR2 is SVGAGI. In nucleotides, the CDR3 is TGTGCCAGCATACAGGGTAATTCACCTGAAGCTTTCTTT. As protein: CASIQGNSPEAFF.

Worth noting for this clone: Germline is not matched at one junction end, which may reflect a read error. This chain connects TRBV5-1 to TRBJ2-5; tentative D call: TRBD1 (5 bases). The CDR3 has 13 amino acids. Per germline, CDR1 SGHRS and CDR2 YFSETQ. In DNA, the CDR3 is TGCGCCAGCAGTTTGGACACCCAAGAGACCCAGTACTTC. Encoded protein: CASSLDTQETQYF.

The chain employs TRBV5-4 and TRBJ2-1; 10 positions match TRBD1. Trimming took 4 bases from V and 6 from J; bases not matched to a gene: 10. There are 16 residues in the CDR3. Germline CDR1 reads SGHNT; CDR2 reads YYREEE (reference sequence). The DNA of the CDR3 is TGTGCCAGCAGCCCAATGACAGGGGGCGCGGGCAATGAGCAGTTCTTC. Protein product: CASSPMTGGAGNEQFF.

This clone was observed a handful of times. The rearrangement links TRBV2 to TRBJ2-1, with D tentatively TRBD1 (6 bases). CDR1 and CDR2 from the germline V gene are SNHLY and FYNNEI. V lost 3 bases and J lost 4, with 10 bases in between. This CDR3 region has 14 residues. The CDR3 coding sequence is TGTGCCAGCAGTGATTTACAGGGTTACAATGAGCAGTTCTTC. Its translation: CASSDLQGYNEQFF. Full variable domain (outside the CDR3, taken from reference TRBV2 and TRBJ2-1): EPEVTQTPSHQVTQMGQEVILRCVPISNHLYFYWYRQILGQKVEFLVSFYNNEISEKSEIFDDQFSVERPDGSNFTLKIRSTKLEDSAMYFCASSDLQGYNEQFFGPGTRLTVL.